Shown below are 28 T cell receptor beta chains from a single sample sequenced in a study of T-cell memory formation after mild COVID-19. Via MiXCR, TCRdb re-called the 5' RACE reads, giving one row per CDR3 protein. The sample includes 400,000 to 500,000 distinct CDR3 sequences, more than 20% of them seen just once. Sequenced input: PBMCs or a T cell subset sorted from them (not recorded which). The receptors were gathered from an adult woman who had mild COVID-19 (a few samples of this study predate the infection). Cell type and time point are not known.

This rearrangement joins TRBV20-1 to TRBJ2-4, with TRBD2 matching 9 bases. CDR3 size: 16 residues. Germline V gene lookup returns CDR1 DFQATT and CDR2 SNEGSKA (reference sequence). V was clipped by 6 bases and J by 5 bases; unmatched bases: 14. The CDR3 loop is CSAPKGSSGKENIQYF. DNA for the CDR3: TGCAGTGCCCCAAAAGGGTCTAGCGGGAAAGAAAACATTCAGTACTTC.

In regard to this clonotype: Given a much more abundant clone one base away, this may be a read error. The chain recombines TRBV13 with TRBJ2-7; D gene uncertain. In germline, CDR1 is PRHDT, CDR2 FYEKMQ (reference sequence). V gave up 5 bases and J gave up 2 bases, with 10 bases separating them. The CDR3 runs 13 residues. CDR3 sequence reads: CASSQDGAYEQYF. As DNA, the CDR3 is TGTGCCAGCAGCCAAGACGGAGCCTACGAGCAGTACTTC.

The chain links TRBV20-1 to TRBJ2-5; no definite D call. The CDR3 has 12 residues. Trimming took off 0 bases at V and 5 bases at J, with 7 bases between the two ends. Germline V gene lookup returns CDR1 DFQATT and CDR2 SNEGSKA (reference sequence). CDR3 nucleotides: TGCAGTGCTAGAGATGTCGAGGAGACCCAGTACTTC. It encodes CSARDVEETQYF.

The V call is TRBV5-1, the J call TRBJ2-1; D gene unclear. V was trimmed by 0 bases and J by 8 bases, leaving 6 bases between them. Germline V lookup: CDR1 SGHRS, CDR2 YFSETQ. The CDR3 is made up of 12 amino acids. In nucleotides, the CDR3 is TGCGCCAGCAGCTTGGCCGAGGATGAGCAGTTCTTC. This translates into CASSLAEDEQFF.

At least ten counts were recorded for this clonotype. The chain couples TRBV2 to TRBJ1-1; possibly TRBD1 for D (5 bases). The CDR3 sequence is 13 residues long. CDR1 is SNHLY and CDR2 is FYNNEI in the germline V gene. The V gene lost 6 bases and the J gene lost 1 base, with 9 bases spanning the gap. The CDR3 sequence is CASSQGENTEAFF. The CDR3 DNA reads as TGTGCCAGCAGCCAGGGCGAGAACACTGAAGCTTTCTTT.

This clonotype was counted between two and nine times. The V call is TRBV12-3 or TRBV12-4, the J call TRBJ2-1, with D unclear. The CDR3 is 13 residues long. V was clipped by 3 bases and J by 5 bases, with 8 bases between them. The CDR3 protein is CASSLGFHNEQFF. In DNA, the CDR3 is TGTGCCAGCAGTTTGGGGTTTCACAATGAGCAGTTCTTC.

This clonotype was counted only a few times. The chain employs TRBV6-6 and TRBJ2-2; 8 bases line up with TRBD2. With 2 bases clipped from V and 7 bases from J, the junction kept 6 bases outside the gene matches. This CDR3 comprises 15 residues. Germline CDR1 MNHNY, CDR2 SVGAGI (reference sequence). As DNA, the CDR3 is TGTGCCAGCAGTTACCAGCGGGAGTCGGGCGGGGAGCTGTTTTTT. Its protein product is CASSYQRESGGELFF.

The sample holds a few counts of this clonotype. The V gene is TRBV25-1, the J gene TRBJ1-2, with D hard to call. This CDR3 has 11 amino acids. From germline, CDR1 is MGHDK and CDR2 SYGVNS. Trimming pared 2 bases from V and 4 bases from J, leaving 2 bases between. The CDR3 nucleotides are TGTGCCAGCAGTGAAGTCTATGGCTACACCTTC. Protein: CASSEVYGYTF.

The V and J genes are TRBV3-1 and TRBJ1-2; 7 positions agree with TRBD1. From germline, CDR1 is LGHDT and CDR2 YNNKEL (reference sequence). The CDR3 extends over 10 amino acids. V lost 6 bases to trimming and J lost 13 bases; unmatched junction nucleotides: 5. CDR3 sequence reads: CASSDGQVTF. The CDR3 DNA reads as TGTGCCAGCAGTGACGGACAGGTCACCTTC.

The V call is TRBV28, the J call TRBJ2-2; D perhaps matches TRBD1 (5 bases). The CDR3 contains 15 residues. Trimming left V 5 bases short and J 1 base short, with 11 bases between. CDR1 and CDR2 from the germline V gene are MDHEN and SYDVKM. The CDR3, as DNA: TGTGCCAGCAGTCCATGGGGCCAGAACACCGGGGAGCTGTTTTTT. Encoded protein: CASSPWGQNTGELFF.

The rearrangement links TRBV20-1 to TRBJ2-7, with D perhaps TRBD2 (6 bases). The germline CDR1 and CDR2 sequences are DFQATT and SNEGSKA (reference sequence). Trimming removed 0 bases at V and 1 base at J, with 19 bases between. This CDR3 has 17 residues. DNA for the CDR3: TGCAGTGCTAGAGATAAACCGGGACTTAGGATTTCCTACGAGCAGTACTTC. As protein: CSARDKPGLRISYEQYF.

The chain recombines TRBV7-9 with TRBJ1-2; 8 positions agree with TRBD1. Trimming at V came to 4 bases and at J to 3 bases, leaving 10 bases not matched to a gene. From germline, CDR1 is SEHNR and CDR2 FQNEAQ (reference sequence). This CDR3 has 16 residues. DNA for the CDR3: TGTGCCAGCAGCTCAGAGGTTTTGACAGGGGACTATGGCTACACCTTC. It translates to CASSSEVLTGDYGYTF.

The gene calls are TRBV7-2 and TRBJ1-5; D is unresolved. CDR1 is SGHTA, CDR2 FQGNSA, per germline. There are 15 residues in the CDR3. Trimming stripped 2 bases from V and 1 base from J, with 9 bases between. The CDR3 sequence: CASSLTAGSNQPQHF. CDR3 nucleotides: TGTGCCAGCAGCTTAACCGCAGGAAGCAATCAGCCCCAGCATTTT.

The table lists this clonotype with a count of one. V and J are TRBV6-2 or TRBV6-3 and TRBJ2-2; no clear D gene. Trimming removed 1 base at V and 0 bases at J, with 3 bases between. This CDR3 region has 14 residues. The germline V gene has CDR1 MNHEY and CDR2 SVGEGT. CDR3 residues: CASSYYSNTGELFF. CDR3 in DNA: TGTGCCAGCAGTTACTACTCGAACACCGGGGAGCTGTTTTTT.

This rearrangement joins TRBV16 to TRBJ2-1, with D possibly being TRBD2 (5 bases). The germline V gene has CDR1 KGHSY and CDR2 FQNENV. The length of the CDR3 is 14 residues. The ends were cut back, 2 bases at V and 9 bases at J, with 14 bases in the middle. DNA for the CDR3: TGTGCCAGCAGCCAAGGCGTGGTCACTAGTGAGCAGTTCTTC. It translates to CASSQGVVTSEQFF.

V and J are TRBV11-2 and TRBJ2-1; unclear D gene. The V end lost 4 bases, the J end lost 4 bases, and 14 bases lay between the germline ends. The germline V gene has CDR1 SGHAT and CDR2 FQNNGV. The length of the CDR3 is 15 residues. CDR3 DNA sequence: TGTGCCAGCAGCTCGAATCGCGGAAAATACAATGAGCAGTTCTTC. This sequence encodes CASSSNRGKYNEQFF.

The CDR3 DNA sequence: TGTGCCAGCTCACCCCGGGACCGGGAGACCCAGTACTTC. Amino acids: CASSPRDRETQYF. The chain joins TRBV18 to TRBJ2-5, with D perhaps TRBD1 or TRBD2 (5 bases each). The CDR3 length is 13 residues. CDR1 KGHSH and CDR2 LQKENI come from the germline V gene. V lost 3 bases to trimming and J lost 5 bases, with 10 bases between them.

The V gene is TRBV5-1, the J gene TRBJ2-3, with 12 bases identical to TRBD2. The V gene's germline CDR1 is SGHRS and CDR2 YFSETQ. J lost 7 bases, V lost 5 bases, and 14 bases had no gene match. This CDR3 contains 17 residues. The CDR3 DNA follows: TGCGCCAGCAGGCCAACCTCTAGCGGGGGGGCGGGGAATACGCAGTATTTT. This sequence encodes CASRPTSSGGAGNTQYF.

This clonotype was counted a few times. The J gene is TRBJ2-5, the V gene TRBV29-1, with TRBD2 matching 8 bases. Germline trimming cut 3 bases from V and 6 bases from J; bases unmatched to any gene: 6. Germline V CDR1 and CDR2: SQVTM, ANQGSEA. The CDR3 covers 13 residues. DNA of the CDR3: TGCAGCGTTGAGCTTAGCGGGACGAAGACCCAGTACTTC. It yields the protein CSVELSGTKTQYF.

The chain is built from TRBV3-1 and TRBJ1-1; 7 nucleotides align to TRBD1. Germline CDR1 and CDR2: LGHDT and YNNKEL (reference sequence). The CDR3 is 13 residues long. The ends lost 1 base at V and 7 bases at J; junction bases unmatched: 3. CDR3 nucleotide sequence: TGTGCCAGCAGCCAAGCGGGACAGCTTGAAGCTTTCTTT. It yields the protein CASSQAGQLEAFF.

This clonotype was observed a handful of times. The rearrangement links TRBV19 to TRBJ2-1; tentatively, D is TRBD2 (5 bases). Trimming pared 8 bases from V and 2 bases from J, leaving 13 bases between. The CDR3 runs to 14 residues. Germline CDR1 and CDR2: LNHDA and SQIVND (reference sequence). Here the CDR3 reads CASGLDFAYNEQFF. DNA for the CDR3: TGTGCCAGTGGGTTGGACTTCGCCTACAATGAGCAGTTCTTC.

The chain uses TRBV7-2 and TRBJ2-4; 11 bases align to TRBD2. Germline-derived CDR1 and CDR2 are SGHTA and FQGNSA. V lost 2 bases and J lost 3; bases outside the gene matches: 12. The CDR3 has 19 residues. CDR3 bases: TGTGCCAGCAGCTTAAGGTACTACGCGGGACTAGCGGTCAAAAACATTCAGTACTTC. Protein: CASSLRYYAGLAVKNIQYF.

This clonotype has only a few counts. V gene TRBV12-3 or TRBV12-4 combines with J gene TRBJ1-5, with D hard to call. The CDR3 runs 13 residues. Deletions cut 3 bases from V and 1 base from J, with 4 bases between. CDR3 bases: TGTGCCAGCAGTTTTTACAGCAATCAGCCCCAGCATTTT. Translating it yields CASSFYSNQPQHF.

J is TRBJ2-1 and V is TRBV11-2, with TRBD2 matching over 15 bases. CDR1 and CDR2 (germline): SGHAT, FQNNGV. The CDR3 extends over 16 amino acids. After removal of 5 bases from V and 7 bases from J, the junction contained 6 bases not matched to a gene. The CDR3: CASSRWTSGGANEQFF. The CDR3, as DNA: TGTGCCAGCAGCCGATGGACTAGCGGGGGGGCAAATGAGCAGTTCTTC. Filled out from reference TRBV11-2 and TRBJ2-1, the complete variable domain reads EAGVAQSPRYKIIEKRQSVAFWCNPISGHATLYWYQQILGQGPKLLIQFQNNGVVDDSQLPKDRFSAERLKGVDSTLKIQPAKLEDSAVYLCASSRWTSGGANEQFFGPGTRLTVL.

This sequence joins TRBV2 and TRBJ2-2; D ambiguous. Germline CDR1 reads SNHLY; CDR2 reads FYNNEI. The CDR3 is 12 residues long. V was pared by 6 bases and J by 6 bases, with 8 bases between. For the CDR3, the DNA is TGTGCCAGCAGCGTCTATTCCGGGGAGCTGTTTTTT. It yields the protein CASSVYSGELFF.

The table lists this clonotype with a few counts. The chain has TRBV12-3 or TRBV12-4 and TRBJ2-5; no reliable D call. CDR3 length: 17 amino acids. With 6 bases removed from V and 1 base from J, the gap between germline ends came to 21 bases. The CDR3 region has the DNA TGTGCCAGCAGCCCCCCGAACCCAGACCCTCGCCAAGAGACCCAGTACTTC. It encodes CASSPPNPDPRQETQYF.

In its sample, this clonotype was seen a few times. CDR3 protein: CSARGGSRGRGLRTSSYEQYF. For the CDR3, the DNA is TGCAGTGCTAGAGGCGGGTCCCGTGGCAGGGGGCTCCGGACGAGCTCCTACGAGCAGTACTTC. The genes are TRBV20-1 and TRBJ2-7, with 8 bases identical to TRBD1. V was pared by 1 base and J by 0 bases, with 23 bases of the junction left unmatched. CDR3 size: 21 residues. Germline CDR1 DFQATT, CDR2 SNEGSKA (reference sequence).

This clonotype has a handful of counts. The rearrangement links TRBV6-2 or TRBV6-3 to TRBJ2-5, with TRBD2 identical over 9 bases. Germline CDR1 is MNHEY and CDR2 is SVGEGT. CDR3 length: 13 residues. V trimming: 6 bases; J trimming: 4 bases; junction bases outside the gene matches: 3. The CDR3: CASRSSGIETQYF. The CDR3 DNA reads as TGTGCCAGCAGATCTAGCGGGATAGAGACCCAGTACTTC.